The clone carrying this TCR beta chain was observed at least ten times. The sample belongs to a study of early T cells in non-severe SARS-CoV-2 infection. TCRdb itself ran the 5' RACE reads through MiXCR, one entry per CDR3 protein. The data contain about 84,000 distinct CDR3 sequences, around 10% of them seen just once; the ten biggest clones take up about 2.7%. This CDR3 contains 17 residues. With 0 bases clipped from V and 4 bases from J, the junction kept 8 bases outside the gene matches. The germline V gene encodes CDR1 MNHEY and CDR2 SVGAGI. The sequence was collected from an adult who was a healthcare worker with PCR-confirmed SARS-CoV-2 infection or an uninfected control (not recorded which). The chain uses TRBV6-5 and TRBJ2-1, with 8 nucleotides matching TRBD2. The sequenced sample was whole blood. CDR3 nucleotides: TGTGCCAGCAGTTACTCCCCGCCTAGCGGGTTATACAATGAGCAGTTCTTC. It translates to CASSYSPPSGLYNEQFF.